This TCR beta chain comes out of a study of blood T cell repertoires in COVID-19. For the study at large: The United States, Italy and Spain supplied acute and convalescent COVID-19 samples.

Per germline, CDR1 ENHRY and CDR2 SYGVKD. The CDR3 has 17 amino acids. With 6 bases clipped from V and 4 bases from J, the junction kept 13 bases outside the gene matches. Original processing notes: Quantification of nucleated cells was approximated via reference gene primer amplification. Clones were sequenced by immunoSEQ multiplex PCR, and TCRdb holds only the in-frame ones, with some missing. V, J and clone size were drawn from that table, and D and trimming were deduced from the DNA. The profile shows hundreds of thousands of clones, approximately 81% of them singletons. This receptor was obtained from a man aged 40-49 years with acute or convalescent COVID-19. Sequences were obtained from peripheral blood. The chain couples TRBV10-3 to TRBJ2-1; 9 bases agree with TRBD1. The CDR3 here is CAISAPGQGLGYNEQFF. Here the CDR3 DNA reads TGTGCCATCAGCGCTCCCGGACAGGGGTTGGGGTACAATGAGCAGTTCTTC.